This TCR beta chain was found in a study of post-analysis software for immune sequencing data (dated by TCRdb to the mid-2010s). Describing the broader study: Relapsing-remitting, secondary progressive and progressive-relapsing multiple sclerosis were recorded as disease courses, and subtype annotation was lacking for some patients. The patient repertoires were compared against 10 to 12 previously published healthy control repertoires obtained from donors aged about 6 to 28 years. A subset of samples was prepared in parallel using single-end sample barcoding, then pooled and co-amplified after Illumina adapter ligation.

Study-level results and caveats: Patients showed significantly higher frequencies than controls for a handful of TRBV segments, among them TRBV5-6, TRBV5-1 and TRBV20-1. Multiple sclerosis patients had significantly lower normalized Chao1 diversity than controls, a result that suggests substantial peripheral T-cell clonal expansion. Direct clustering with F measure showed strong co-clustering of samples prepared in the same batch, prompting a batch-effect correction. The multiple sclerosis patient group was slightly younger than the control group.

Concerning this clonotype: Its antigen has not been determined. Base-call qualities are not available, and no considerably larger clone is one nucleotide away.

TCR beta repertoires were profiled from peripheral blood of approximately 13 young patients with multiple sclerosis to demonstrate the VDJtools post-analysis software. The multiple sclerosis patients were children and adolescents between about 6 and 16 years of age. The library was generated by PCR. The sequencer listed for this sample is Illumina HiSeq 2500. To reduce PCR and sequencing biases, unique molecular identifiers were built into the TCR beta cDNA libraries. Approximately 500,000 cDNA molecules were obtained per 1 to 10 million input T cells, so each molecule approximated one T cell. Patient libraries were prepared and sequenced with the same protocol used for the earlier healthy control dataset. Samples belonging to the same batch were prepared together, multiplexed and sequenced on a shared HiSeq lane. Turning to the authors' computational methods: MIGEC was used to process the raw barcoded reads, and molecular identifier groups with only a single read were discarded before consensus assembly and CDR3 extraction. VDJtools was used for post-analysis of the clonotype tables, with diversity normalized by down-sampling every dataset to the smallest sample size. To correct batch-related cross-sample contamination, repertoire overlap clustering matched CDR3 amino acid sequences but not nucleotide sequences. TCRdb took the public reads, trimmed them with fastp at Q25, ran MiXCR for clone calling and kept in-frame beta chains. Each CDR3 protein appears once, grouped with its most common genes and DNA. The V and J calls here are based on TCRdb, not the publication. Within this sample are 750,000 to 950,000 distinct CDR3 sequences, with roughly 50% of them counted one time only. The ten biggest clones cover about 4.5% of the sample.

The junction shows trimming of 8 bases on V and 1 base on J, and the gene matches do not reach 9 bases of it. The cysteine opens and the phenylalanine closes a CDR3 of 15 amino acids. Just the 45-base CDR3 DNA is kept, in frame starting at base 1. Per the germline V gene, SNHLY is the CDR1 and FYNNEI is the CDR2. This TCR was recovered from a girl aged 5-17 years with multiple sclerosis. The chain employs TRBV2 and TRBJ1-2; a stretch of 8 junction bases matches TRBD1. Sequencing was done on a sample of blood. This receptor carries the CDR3 CASRREDRVNYGYTF. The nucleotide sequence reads TGTGCCAGCCGTCGCGAGGACAGGGTTAACTATGGCTACACCTTC.